This T cell receptor beta chain was captured by sequencing in a study of control samples from healthy donors and cancer patients. Clones were sequenced by immunoSEQ multiplex PCR, and TCRdb holds only the in-frame ones, with some missing. The table lists 65,000 to 75,000 clones, roughly 87% of them singletons. The sample comprised blood. The TCR originated in a woman between 45 and 60 years old in good health.

CDR3 sequence (DNA): TGTGCCAGCAGTTACACGGGCAATCAGCCCCAGCATTTT. The encoded protein is CASSYTGNQPQHF. The J gene is TRBJ1-5, the V gene TRBV28, with no clear D. The CDR3 is 13 residues long. Germline CDR1 reads MDHEN; CDR2 reads SYDVKM. Trimming shortened V by 4 bases and J by 2 bases, and 6 bases separated the two germline ends.